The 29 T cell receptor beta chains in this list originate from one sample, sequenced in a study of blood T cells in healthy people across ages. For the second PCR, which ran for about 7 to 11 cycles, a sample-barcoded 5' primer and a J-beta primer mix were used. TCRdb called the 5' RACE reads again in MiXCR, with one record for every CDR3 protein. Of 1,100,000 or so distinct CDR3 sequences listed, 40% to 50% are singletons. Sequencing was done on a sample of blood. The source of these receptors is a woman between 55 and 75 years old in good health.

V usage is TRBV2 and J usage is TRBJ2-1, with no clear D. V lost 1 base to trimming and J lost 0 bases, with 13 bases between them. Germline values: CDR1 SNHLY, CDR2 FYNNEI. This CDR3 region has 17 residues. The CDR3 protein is CASSEGLTGSSYNEQFF. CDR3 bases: TGTGCCAGCAGTGAAGGCTTAACTGGCAGCTCCTACAATGAGCAGTTCTTC.

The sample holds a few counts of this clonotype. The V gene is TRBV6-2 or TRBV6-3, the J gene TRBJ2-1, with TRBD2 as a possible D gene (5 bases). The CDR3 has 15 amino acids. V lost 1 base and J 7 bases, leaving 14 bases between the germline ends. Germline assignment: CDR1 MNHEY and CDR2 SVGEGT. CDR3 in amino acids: CASSYLRVGPNEQFF. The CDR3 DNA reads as TGTGCCAGCAGTTACTTGCGGGTGGGTCCGAATGAGCAGTTCTTC.

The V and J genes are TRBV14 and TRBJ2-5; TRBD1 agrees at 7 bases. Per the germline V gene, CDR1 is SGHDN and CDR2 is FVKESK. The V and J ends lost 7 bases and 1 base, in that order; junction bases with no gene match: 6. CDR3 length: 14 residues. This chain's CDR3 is CASTDRNSQETQYF. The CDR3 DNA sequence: TGTGCCAGCACGGACAGGAACTCCCAAGAGACCCAGTACTTC.

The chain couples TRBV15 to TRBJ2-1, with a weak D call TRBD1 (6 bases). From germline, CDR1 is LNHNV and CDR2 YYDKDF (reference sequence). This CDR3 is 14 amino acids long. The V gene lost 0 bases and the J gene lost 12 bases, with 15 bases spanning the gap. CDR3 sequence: CATSRDRTGSGQFF. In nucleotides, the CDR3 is TGTGCCACCAGCAGAGATCGAACAGGGTCAGGGCAGTTCTTC.

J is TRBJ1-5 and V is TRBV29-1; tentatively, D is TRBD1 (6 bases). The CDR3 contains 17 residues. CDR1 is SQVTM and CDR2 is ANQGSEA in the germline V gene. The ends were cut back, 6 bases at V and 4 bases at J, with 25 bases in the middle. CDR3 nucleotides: TGCAGCGTGGTCCAGCGACAGGAGGTGTTTGGGAATCAGCCCCAGCATTTT. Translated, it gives CSVVQRQEVFGNQPQHF.

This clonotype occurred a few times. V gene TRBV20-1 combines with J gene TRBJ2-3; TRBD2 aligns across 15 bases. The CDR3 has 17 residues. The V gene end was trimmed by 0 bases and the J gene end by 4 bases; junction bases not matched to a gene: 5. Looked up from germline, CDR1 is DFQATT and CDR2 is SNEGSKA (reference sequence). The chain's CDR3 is CSARDPGLAGGPDTQYF. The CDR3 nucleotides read TGCAGTGCTAGAGATCCCGGACTAGCGGGAGGGCCAGATACGCAGTATTTT.

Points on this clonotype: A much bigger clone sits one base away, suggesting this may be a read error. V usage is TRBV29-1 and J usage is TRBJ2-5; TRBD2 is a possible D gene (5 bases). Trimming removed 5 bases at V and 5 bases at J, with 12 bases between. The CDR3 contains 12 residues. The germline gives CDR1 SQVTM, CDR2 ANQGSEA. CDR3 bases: TGCAGCGTTATCCCAGGCGGGGAGACCCAGTACTTC. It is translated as CSVIPGGETQYF.

Here the CDR3 DNA reads TGTGCCAGCAGCTATAGCGGGAGTAAGACCCAGTACTTC. Protein: CASSYSGSKTQYF. The chain joins TRBV7-6 to TRBJ2-5; 9 nucleotides align to TRBD2. CDR1 is SGHVS, CDR2 FNYEAQ, per germline. CDR3 length equals 13 residues. The J segment lost 6 bases and the V segment lost 4 bases, leaving 3 bases of the junction unmatched.

The CDR3 region is CSSGGGQGFGKQYF. Here the CDR3 DNA reads TGCAGCTCAGGGGGCGGACAGGGGTTTGGCAAGCAGTACTTC. The chain has TRBV20-1 and TRBJ2-4; 9 bases agree with TRBD1. Germline lookup yields CDR1 DFQATT and CDR2 SNEGSKA (reference sequence). This CDR3 region has 14 residues.

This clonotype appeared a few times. The CDR3 sequence is CSAPRWDTSTDTQYF. CDR3 in DNA: TGCAGTGCTCCTCGGTGGGACACTAGCACAGATACGCAGTATTTT. The J gene is TRBJ2-3, the V gene TRBV20-1; a possible D gene is TRBD1 (6 bases). Germline assignment: CDR1 DFQATT and CDR2 SNEGSKA (reference sequence). CDR3 length equals 15 residues. V was clipped by 5 bases and J by 0 bases, with 15 bases between them.

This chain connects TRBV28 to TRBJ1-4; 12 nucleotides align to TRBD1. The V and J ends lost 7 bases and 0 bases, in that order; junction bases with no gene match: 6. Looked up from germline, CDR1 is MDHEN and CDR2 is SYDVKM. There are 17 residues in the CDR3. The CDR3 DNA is TGTGCCAGCACCCCGGGACAGGGGGCCGCAACTAATGAAAAACTGTTTTTT. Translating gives CASTPGQGAATNEKLFF. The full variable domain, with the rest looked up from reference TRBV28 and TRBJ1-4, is DVKVTQSSRYLVKRTGEKVFLECVQDMDHENMFWYRQDPGLGLRLIYFSYDVKMKEKGDIPEGYSVSREKKERFSLILESASTNQTSMYLCASTPGQGAATNEKLFFGSGTQLSVL.

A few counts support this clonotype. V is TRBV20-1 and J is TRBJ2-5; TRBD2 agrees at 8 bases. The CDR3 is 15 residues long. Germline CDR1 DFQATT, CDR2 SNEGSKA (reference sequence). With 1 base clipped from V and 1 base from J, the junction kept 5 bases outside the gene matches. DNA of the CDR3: TGCAGTGCTAGAGCAGGCGGGAGGATCCAAGAGACCCAGTACTTC. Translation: CSARAGGRIQETQYF.

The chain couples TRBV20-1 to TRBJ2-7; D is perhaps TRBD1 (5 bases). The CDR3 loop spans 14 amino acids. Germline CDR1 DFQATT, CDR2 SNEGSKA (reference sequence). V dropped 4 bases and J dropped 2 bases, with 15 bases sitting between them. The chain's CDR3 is CSANDLDSTYEQYF. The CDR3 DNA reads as TGCAGTGCTAACGATCTTGACAGTACCTACGAGCAGTACTTC.

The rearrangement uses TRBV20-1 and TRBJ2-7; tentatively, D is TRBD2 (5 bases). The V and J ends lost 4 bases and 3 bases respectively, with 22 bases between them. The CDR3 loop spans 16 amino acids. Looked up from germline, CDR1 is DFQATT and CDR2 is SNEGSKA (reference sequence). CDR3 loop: CSANGPKTGNVYEQYF. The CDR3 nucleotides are TGCAGTGCTAATGGTCCGAAAACCGGGAACGTCTACGAGCAGTACTTC.

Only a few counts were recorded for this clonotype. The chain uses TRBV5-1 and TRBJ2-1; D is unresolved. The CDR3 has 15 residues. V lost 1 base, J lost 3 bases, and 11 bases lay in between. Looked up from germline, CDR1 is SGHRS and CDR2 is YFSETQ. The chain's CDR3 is CASSLSWTNYNEQFF. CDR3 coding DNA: TGCGCCAGCAGCTTGTCGTGGACCAACTACAATGAGCAGTTCTTC.

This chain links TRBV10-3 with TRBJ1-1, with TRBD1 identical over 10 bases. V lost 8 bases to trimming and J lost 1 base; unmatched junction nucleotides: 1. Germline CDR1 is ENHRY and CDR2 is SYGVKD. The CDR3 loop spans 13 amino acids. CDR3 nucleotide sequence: TGTGCCATCGGGACAGGGGAGAACACTGAAGCTTTCTTT. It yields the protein CAIGTGENTEAFF.

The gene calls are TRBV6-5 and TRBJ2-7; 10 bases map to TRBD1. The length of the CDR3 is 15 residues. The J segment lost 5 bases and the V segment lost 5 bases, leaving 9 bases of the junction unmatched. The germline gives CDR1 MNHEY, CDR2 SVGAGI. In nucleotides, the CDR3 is TGTGCCAGCAGTATGACCGGGACAGGGGCCCACGAGCAGTACTTC. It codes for CASSMTGTGAHEQYF.

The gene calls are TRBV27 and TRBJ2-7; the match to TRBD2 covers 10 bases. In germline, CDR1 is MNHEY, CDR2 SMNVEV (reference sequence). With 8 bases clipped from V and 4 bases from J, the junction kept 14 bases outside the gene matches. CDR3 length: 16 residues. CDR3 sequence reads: CASGPTGLAGVYEQYF. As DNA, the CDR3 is TGTGCCAGCGGCCCGACGGGGCTAGCGGGAGTATACGAGCAGTACTTC.

The CDR3: CASSPGEGGAYNEQFF. The CDR3 DNA reads TGCGCCAGCAGCCCCGGCGAGGGGGGGGCTTACAATGAGCAGTTCTTC. The chain recombines TRBV5-1 with TRBJ2-1; D may be TRBD2 (7 bases). Germline loops: CDR1 SGHRS, CDR2 YFSETQ. Trimming removed 4 bases from V and 4 bases from J, with 18 bases in between. This CDR3 spans 16 amino acids.

The CDR3 bases are TGTGCCAGCAGCTTACGGGAGGGACTAGCGGTGAACACCGGGGAGCTGTTTTTT. Protein: CASSLREGLAVNTGELFF. The chain employs TRBV7-9 and TRBJ2-2, with 11 bases that match TRBD2. Germline assignment: CDR1 SEHNR and CDR2 FQNEAQ (reference sequence). The length of the CDR3 is 18 residues. The ends lost 2 bases at V and 1 base at J; junction bases unmatched: 6.

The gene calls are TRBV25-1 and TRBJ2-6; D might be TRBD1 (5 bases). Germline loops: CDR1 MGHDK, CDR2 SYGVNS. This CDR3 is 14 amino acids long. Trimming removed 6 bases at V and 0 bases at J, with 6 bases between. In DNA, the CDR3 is TGTGCCAGCAGCAGGGCCTCTGGGGCCAACGTCCTGACTTTC. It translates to CASSRASGANVLTF. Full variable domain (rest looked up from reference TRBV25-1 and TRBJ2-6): EADIYQTPRYLVIGTGKKITLECSQTMGHDKMYWYQQDPGMELHLIHYSYGVNSTEKGDLSSESTVSRIRTEHFPLTLESARPSHTSQYLCASSRASGANVLTFGAGSRLTVL.

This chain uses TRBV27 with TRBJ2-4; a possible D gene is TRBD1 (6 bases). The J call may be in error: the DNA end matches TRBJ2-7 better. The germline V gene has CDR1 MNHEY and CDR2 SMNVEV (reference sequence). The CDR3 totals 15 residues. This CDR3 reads CASAPTGPEGYEQYF. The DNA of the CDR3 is TGTGCCAGCGCACCGACAGGCCCTGAGGGGTACGAGCAGTACTTC.

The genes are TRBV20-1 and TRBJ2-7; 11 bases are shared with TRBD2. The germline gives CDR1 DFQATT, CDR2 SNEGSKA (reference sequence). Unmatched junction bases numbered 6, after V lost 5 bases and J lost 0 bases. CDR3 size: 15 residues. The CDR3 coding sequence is TGCAGTGCTTATGGACTAGCGGGCCTCTCCTACGAGCAGTACTTC. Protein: CSAYGLAGLSYEQYF.

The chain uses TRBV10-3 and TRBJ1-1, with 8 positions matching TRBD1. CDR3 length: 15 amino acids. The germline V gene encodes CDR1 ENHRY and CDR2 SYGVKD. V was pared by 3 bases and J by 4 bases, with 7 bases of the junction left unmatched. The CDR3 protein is CAISERTGMGTEAFF. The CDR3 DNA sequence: TGTGCCATCAGTGAACGGACAGGGATGGGCACTGAAGCTTTCTTT.

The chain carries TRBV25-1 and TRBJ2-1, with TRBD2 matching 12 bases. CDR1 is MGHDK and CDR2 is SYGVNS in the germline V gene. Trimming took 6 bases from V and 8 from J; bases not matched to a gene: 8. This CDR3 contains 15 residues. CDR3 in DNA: TGTGCCAGCAGCCCCTCTAGCGGGAGGGCCTATGAGCAGTTCTTC. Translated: CASSPSSGRAYEQFF.

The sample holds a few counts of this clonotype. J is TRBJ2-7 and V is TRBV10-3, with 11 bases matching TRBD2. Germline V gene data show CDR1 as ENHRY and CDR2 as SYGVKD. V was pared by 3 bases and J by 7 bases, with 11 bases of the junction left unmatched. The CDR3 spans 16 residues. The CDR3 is CAISDPASGRFNEQYF. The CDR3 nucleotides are TGTGCCATCAGTGACCCCGCTAGCGGGAGGTTCAATGAGCAGTACTTC.

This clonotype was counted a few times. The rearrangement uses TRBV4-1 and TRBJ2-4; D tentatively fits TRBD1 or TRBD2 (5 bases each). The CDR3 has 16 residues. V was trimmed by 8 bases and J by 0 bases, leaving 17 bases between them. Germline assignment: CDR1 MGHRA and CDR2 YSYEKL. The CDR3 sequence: CASDPAGGLAKNIQYF. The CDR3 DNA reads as TGCGCCAGCGACCCCGCTGGGGGATTAGCCAAAAACATTCAGTACTTC.

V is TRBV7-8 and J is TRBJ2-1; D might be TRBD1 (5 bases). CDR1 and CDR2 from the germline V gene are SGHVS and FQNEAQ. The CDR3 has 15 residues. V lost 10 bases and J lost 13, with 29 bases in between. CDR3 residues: CANRFGADRKETQFF. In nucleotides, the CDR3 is TGTGCCAACCGCTTTGGGGCAGACCGAAAAGAGACCCAGTTCTTC.

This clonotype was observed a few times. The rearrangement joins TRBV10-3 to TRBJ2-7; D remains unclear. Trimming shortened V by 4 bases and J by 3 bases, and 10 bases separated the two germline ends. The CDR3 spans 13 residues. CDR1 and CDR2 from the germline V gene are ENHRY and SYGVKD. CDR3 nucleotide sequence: TGTGCCATCAGTGGAATTCAACTCTACGAGCAGTACTTC. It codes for CAISGIQLYEQYF.